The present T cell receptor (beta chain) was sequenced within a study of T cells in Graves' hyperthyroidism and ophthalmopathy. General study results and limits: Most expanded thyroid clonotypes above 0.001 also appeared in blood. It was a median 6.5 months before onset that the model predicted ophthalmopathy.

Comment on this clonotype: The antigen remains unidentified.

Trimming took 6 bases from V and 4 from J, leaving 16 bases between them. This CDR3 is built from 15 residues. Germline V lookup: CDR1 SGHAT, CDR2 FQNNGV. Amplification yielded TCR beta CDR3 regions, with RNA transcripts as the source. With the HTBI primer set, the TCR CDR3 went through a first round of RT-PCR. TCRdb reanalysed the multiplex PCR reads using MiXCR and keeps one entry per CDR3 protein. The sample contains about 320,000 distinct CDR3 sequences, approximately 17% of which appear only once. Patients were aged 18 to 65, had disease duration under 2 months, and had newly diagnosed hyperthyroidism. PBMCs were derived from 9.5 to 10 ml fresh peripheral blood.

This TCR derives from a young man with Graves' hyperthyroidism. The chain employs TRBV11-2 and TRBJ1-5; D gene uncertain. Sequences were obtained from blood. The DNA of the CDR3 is TGTGCCAGCAGTTTATTTTTGGGGAGGAATCAGCCCCAGCATTTT. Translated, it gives CASSLFLGRNQPQHF.